A selection of T cell receptor beta chains follows, all from one sample in a study of cytomegalovirus exposure and HLA in healthy donors. The data were produced by immunoSEQ multiplex PCR, yet TCRdb's version contains in-frame clones alone and is incomplete. The table includes 150,000 to 200,000 clones, 65% to 80% detected once. The sequencing sample was made of PBMCs. These receptors were taken from a woman aged 40 to 49 in good health and CMV-seronegative. Each CDR3 is given with its conserved first and last residue. A D gene is named only where the DNA matches it firmly. Size is stated for part of the rows, as once, few or many counts, or as a class when the clone is expanded.

TRBV6-5	once	TRBJ1-3	.	CASTQGNTIYF	TGTGCCAGCACGCAGGGAAACACCATATATTTT
TRBV5-1	.	TRBJ2-1	.	CASSLEGAAYNEQFF	TGCGCCAGCAGCTTGGAAGGGGCGGCGTACAATGAGCAGTTCTTC
TRBV6-4	.	TRBJ2-1	TRBD2	CASSEGEGGNEQFF	TGTGCCAGCAGTGAGGGGGAGGGCGGGAATGAGCAGTTCTTC
TRBV7-2	.	TRBJ2-3	.	CASSTGLYTTDTQYF	TGTGCCAGCAGCACCGGACTATATACCACAGATACGCAGTATTTT
TRBV7-2	.	TRBJ2-5	.	CASSLISGKETQYF	TGTGCCAGCAGCTTGATTAGCGGTAAAGAGACCCAGTACTTC
TRBV4-2	.	TRBJ2-1	TRBD2	CASSPIARGSSYNEQFF	TGTGCCAGCAGCCCTATAGCCCGCGGGAGCTCCTACAATGAGCAGTTCTTC
TRBV9	.	TRBJ1-2	.	CASSSSYGYTF	TGTGCCAGCAGCTCTTCCTATGGCTACACCTTC
TRBV11-2	.	TRBJ2-3	.	CASSLDGRGQDTQYF	TGTGCCAGCAGCTTAGATGGCAGGGGCCAGGATACGCAGTATTTT
TRBV5-4	.	TRBJ2-5	TRBD1	CASSVTGGETQYF	TGTGCCAGCAGCGTAACAGGGGGAGAGACCCAGTACTTC
TRBV11-3	.	TRBJ2-7	.	CASSLAQVWAEQYF	TGTGCCAGCAGCTTAGCCCAGGTGTGGGCCGAGCAGTACTTC
TRBV6-1	.	TRBJ2-3	TRBD2	CASSEILRGSTDTQYF	TGTGCCAGCAGTGAAATCTTGCGGGGGAGCACAGATACGCAGTATTTT
TRBV9	few	TRBJ1-2	TRBD1	CASSAGQGAYGYTF	TGTGCCAGCAGCGCCGGACAGGGGGCCTATGGCTACACCTTC
TRBV7-9	.	TRBJ2-2	.	CASSSRQNPPTTPGELFF	TGTGCCAGCAGCTCCCGACAGAATCCCCCGACGACCCCCGGGGAGCTGTTTTTT
TRBV25-1	few	TRBJ2-5	.	CASSERRRGRETQYF	TGTGCCAGCAGTGAACGGAGGAGGGGGCGGGAGACCCAGTACTTC
TRBV29-1	.	TRBJ2-1	.	CSVWTSSSYNEQFF	TGCAGCGTTTGGACTTCCAGCTCCTACAATGAGCAGTTCTTC
TRBV29-1	.	TRBJ2-3	TRBD1	CSVESGGPDTQYF	TGCAGCGTTGAATCAGGGGGCCCAGATACGCAGTATTTT
TRBV7-8	.	TRBJ2-1	TRBD2	CASSREAGGSYNEQFF	TGTGCCAGCAGCCGGGAAGCGGGAGGCTCCTACAATGAGCAGTTCTTC
TRBV5-1	.	TRBJ2-2	.	CASSYLGGRSGELFF	TGCGCCAGCAGCTACCTGGGCGGGCGGTCCGGGGAGCTGTTTTTT
TRBV7-9	.	TRBJ1-1	.	CASSSEIQGWRTEAFF	TGTGCCAGCAGCTCGGAGATCCAGGGTTGGCGCACTGAAGCTTTCTTT
TRBV10-1	.	TRBJ2-1	.	CASSSGQTTYNEQFF	TGCGCCAGCAGCTCCGGACAGACTACTTACAATGAGCAGTTCTTC
TRBV4-3	few	TRBJ2-1	TRBD2	CASSQAVAGIGNEQFF	TGCGCCAGCAGCCAAGCAGTAGCGGGAATTGGAAATGAGCAGTTCTTC
TRBV28	.	TRBJ1-5	.	CASSLGQSFQPQHF	TGTGCCAGCAGTTTAGGGCAGTCCTTCCAGCCCCAGCATTTT
TRBV19	.	TRBJ2-1	.	CASSIRGSYNNEQFF	TGTGCCAGTAGTATCAGAGGGAGTTATAACAATGAGCAGTTCTTC
TRBV18	few	TRBJ1-4	.	CASSYGQPREKLFF	TGTGCCAGCTCATACGGACAGCCAAGGGAAAAACTGTTTTTT
TRBV4-1	few	TRBJ1-4	.	CASSQERAIGATNEKLFF	TGCGCCAGCAGCCAAGAGAGAGCTATCGGGGCAACTAATGAAAAACTGTTTTTT
TRBV2	.	TRBJ2-2	TRBD2	CASSEWTSGTGELFF	TGTGCCAGCAGTGAATGGACTAGCGGCACCGGGGAGCTGTTTTTT
TRBV19	.	TRBJ1-2	.	CASSIPGLGYGYTF	TGTGCCAGTAGTATCCCAGGGCTGGGCTATGGCTACACCTTC
TRBV5-1	.	TRBJ1-2	.	CASSLGSGQGGGYTF	.
TRBV19	once	TRBJ1-5	.	CASSGQMGNQPQHF	TGTGCCAGCTCCGGACAGATGGGCAATCAGCCCCAGCATTTT
TRBV6-5	.	TRBJ1-5	.	CASSNRNQPQHF	TGTGCCAGCAGTAACAGGAATCAGCCCCAGCATTTT
TRBV11-3	few	TRBJ2-1	.	CASSLRLALDSSYNEQFF	TGTGCCAGCAGCTTAAGGCTAGCGCTCGATAGCTCCTACAATGAGCAGTTCTTC
TRBV15	.	TRBJ1-1	TRBD1	CATSPRQGMNTEAFF	TGTGCTACCAGCCCCCGACAGGGGATGAACACTGAAGCTTTCTTT
TRBV27	.	TRBJ2-1	.	CASRPPSGLHNEQFF	TGTGCCAGCAGACCACCCTCGGGACTCCACAATGAGCAGTTCTTC
TRBV9	once	TRBJ1-1	.	CASSGGARGNTEAFF	TGTGCCAGCAGCGGGGGTGCCAGGGGGAACACTGAAGCTTTCTTT
TRBV2	.	TRBJ1-3	.	CASRRAPGIGGTGNTIYF	TGTGCCAGCAGGCGAGCCCCGGGGATTGGGGGGACCGGAAACACCATATATTTT
TRBV6-1	.	TRBJ2-5	.	CASSSQSRRETQYF	TGTGCCAGCAGTTCACAATCCAGGAGGGAGACCCAGTACTTC
TRBV19	.	TRBJ1-5	.	CASSNWGGSNQPQHF	TGTGCCAGTAGTAACTGGGGGGGGAGCAATCAGCCCCAGCATTTT
TRBV11-2	.	TRBJ2-7	TRBD1	CASSSNRGPYEQYF	TGTGCCAGCAGCTCCAACAGGGGCCCCTACGAGCAGTACTTC
TRBV7-7	.	TRBJ2-5	TRBD1	CASSSDRGETQYF	TGTGCTAGCAGCTCGGACAGGGGGGAGACCCAGTACTTC
TRBV19	.	TRBJ1-4	TRBD1	CASSSPGTGSEKLFF	TGTGCCAGTAGTTCGCCCGGGACAGGGAGCGAAAAACTGTTTTTT
TRBV9	.	TRBJ2-3	TRBD1	CASSERQGGTDTQYF	TGTGCCAGCAGCGAACGACAGGGAGGCACAGATACGCAGTATTTT
TRBV29-1	.	TRBJ2-5	TRBD2	CSIKSGLAGFWGEETQYF	TGCAGCATAAAATCAGGACTAGCGGGATTCTGGGGAGAAGAGACCCAGTACTTC
TRBV6-1	.	TRBJ1-5	.	CASIKTASQPQHF	TGTGCCAGCATAAAGACAGCGAGTCAGCCCCAGCATTTT
TRBV7-2	.	TRBJ2-1	TRBD2	CASSETSGKYNEQFF	TGTGCCAGCAGCGAAACTAGCGGGAAATACAATGAGCAGTTCTTC
TRBV7-2	.	TRBJ2-1	.	CASSLTQGRNEQFF	TGTGCCAGCAGCTTAACACAGGGTAGGAATGAGCAGTTCTTC